These 9 T cell receptor beta chains originate from one sample sequenced in a study of cytomegalovirus exposure and HLA in healthy donors. In the PCR, 60 Vbeta and 13 Jbeta primers were used. Profiled with immunoSEQ multiplex PCR; TCRdb holds only in-frame clones, not every one. The table has under 200,000 clones, 79% seen once. The sample was PBMCs. The origin of the receptors is a man aged 35 to 55 in good health and CMV-seronegative.

Notes on this clone: One end of the junction varies from germline; a read error may be responsible. The V call is TRBV7-9, the J call TRBJ1-2, with a tentative D call TRBD1 (5 bases). Germline V gene data show CDR1 as SEHNR and CDR2 as FQNEAQ (reference sequence). The CDR3 runs 12 residues. CDR3 in amino acids: CSSSPGQGFYTF. CDR3 coding DNA: TGTTCCAGCAGCCCAGGCCAGGGCTTCTACACCTTC.

V and J are TRBV5-1 and TRBJ1-1; no firm D call. Trimming took off 4 bases at V and 2 bases at J, with 15 bases between the two ends. The CDR3 consists of 15 residues. Germline-derived CDR1 and CDR2 are SGHRS and YFSETQ. CDR3 nucleotides: TGCGCCAGCAGCCGGGGTCCTGGGGAAAACACTGAAGCTTTCTTT. It encodes CASSRGPGENTEAFF. Full variable domain (remainder filled in from reference TRBV5-1 and TRBJ1-1): KAGVTQTPRYLIKTRGQQVTLSCSPISGHRSVSWYQQTPGQGLQFLFEYFSETQRNKGNFPGRFSGRQFSNSRSEMNVSTLELGDSALYLCASSRGPGENTEAFFGQGTRLTVV.

A single count supports this clone. The V gene is TRBV7-6, the J gene TRBJ2-5; TRBD1 matches at 9 bases. The CDR3 contains 16 residues. With 4 bases clipped from V and 2 bases from J, the junction kept 8 bases outside the gene matches. Germline values: CDR1 SGHVS, CDR2 FNYEAQ. CDR3 coding DNA: TGTGCCAGCAGCTCGGGACAGGGAAGGGGACAAGAGACCCAGTACTTC. Translated, it gives CASSSGQGRGQETQYF.

The gene calls are TRBV6-1 and TRBJ1-2, with 11 nucleotides matching TRBD1. Trimming at V came to 3 bases and at J to 8 bases, leaving 5 bases not matched to a gene. CDR1 and CDR2 from the germline V gene are MNHNS and SASEGT. This CDR3 region has 14 residues. The CDR3 sequence is CASSEDRGLQGYTF. For the CDR3, the DNA is TGTGCCAGCAGTGAGGACAGGGGGCTTCAGGGCTACACCTTC.

This rearrangement joins TRBV7-9 to TRBJ1-5; TRBD1 matches 7 bases. This CDR3 comprises 15 residues. Germline V CDR1 and CDR2: SEHNR, FQNEAQ (reference sequence). The V and J ends lost 2 bases and 4 bases, in that order; junction bases with no gene match: 5. The CDR3 nucleotides read TGTGCCAGCAGCTTATCGGGGACAGCAAATCAGCCCCAGCATTTT. Protein sequence: CASSLSGTANQPQHF.

The chain employs TRBV10-3 and TRBJ2-7, with 11 bases that match TRBD2. Trimming removed 6 bases from V and 6 bases from J; junction bases left unmatched: 13. The CDR3 extends over 16 amino acids. The germline V gene has CDR1 ENHRY and CDR2 SYGVKD. CDR3 sequence reads: CAISELSGRAFGEQYF. CDR3 sequence (DNA): TGTGCCATCAGCGAACTTAGCGGGAGGGCCTTTGGCGAGCAGTACTTC.

This clone was recorded only once. A junction end diverges from the germline sequence, so it may reflect a read error. V is TRBV7-7 and J is TRBJ2-5; the D gene is possibly TRBD2 (6 bases). The germline CDR1 and CDR2 sequences are SSHAT and FNYEAQ (reference sequence). The CDR3 extends over 16 amino acids. The CDR3 DNA is TGTGCTAGCAGCTTAGTCGGGGGATCTGGCCAAGAGACCCAGTACTTC. Its protein product is CASSLVGGSGQETQYF.

The chain carries TRBV6-6 and TRBJ1-2; 8 bases are a match to TRBD1. Germline V CDR1 and CDR2: MNHNY, SVGAGI (reference sequence). With 6 bases clipped from V and 2 bases from J, the junction kept 2 bases outside the gene matches. CDR3 length: 13 residues. This CDR3 is CASSRGHNYGYTF. Written as DNA, the CDR3 is TGTGCCAGCAGCAGGGGGCACAACTATGGCTACACCTTC.

The chain carries TRBV5-1 and TRBJ2-5, with a weak D call TRBD2 (6 bases). This CDR3 contains 12 residues. The germline V and J ends were trimmed by 4 bases and 4 bases, with 8 bases remaining between them. Germline loops: CDR1 SGHRS, CDR2 YFSETQ. CDR3 DNA: TGCGCCAGCAGCCCAGCGGGAGAGACCCAGTACTTC. It specifies CASSPAGETQYF.